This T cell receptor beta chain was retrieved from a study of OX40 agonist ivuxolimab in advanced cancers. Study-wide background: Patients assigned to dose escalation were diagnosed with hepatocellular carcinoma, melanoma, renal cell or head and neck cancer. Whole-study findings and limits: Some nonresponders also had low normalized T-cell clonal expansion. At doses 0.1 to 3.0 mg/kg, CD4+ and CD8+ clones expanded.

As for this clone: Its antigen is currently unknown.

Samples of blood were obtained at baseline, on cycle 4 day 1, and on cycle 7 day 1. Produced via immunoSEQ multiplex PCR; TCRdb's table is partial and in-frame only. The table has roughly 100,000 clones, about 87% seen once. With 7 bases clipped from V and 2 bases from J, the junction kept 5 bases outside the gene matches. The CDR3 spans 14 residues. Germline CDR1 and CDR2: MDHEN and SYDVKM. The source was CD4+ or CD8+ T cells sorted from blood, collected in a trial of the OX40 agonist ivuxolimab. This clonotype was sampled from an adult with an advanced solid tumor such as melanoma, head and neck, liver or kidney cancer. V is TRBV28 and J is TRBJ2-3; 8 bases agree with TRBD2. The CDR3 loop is CASKTGGNTDTQYF. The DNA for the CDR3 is TGTGCCAGCAAGACGGGGGGGAACACAGATACGCAGTATTTT.